The 3 T cell receptor beta chains below all came from one sample that was sequenced in a study of T cell repertoires in cytomegalovirus infection. TCRdb fed the reads into MiXCR, producing one record per CDR3 protein. Of 69,000 or so distinct CDR3 sequences in the sample, less than 30% were seen once. No antigen is known for these receptors. The specimen comprised CD8+ T cells from cultured PBMCs, sampled from culture after CMV antigen stimulation. These receptors were taken from a human donor in good health (CMV status not recorded). Some clones in this sample may be carry-over from other donors' samples.

The chain employs TRBV20-1 and TRBJ2-3, with 10 bases matching TRBD1. The CDR3 sequence is 16 residues long. J gave up 0 bases and V 5 bases, and 8 bases lay outside the gene matches. Germline CDR1 DFQATT, CDR2 SNEGSKA (reference sequence). The CDR3: CSAPQTGQGSTDTQYF. Written as DNA, the CDR3 is TGCAGTGCTCCTCAGACGGGACAGGGGAGCACAGATACGCAGTATTTT.

This chain connects TRBV4-3 to TRBJ2-7; perhaps TRBD2 as D (6 bases). The CDR3 spans 14 residues. CDR1 is LGHNA and CDR2 is YSLEER in the germline V gene. V lost 6 bases, J lost 5 bases, and 17 bases lay in between. Written as DNA, the CDR3 is TGCGCCAGCAGTCGAGGGAGGTATTCGAACGAGCAGTACTTC. It codes for CASSRGRYSNEQYF.

The chain recombines TRBV15 with TRBJ2-7; D is unresolved. This CDR3 contains 12 residues. With 9 bases removed from V and 2 bases from J, the gap between germline ends came to 11 bases. In germline, CDR1 is LNHNV, CDR2 YYDKDF (reference sequence). CDR3 sequence reads: CATRAETYEQYF. The CDR3 DNA follows: TGTGCCACTAGGGCCGAGACCTACGAGCAGTACTTC.